This T cell receptor (beta chain) was retrieved from a study of T cell responses to AZD1222 COVID-19 vaccine. The table came from immunoSEQ multiplex PCR; TCRdb's copy has only in-frame clones and leaves some out. The repertoire holds 100,000 or so clones, approximately 90% seen once, with about 3.3% in the top ten. The sample in question was peripheral blood, obtained on day 0 of AZD1222 vaccination. This clonotype originated in an adult in good health.

The CDR3 sequence is CATSDRVPGSDEQFF. In DNA form, the CDR3 reads TGTGCCACCAGCGACAGGGTCCCCGGGAGCGATGAGCAGTTCTTC. The chain has TRBV24-1 and TRBJ2-1; a weak D match, TRBD1 (7 bases). CDR3 length equals 15 residues. The V and J ends lost 7 bases and 8 bases respectively, with 20 bases between them. Germline CDR1 and CDR2: KGHDR and SFDVKD.